Shown below are 25 T cell receptor beta chains from a single sample sequenced in a study of monozygotic twins with inflammatory bowel disease. TCRdb reprocessed the 5' RACE reads and keeps a single row for each CDR3 protein, giving no DNA. The sample spans fewer than 450,000 distinct CDR3 sequences; the ten largest clones claim roughly 2.6%. Sequencing was done on a sample of blood. The receptors come from a human donor with ulcerative colitis or Crohn's disease, or a healthy co-twin of an affected twin (not recorded which).

The V and J genes are TRBV11-2 and TRBJ2-4; absent DNA, TCRdb's TRBD1 call cannot be checked. Germline assignment: CDR1 SGHAT and CDR2 FQNNGV. The CDR3 length is 15 residues. CDR3 in amino acids: CASSLDRDSKNIQYF.

The genes are TRBV6-2 or TRBV6-3 and TRBJ2-1; the TCRdb D gene call, TRBD1, has no DNA to confirm it. Germline CDR1 is MNHEY and CDR2 is SVGEGT. The CDR3 runs to 17 residues. CDR3 sequence reads: CASSSVPGESSYNEQFF.

J is TRBJ1-2 and V is TRBV7-2. Per germline, CDR1 SGHTA and CDR2 FQGNSA. CDR3 length: 11 amino acids. CDR3 sequence: CALFEVGGYTF.

The rearrangement uses TRBV5-4 and TRBJ2-1; TCRdb lists TRBD2, though no DNA is available to test this call. CDR3 length: 18 residues. The germline gives CDR1 SGHNT, CDR2 YYREEE (reference sequence). The CDR3 loop is CASSSGLVTRIGYNEQFF.

This chain's CDR3 is CASRTEGGSYEQYF. The chain uses TRBV6-6 and TRBJ2-7. Germline lookup yields CDR1 MNHNY and CDR2 SVGAGI (reference sequence). There are 14 residues in the CDR3.

This chain connects TRBV18 to TRBJ2-2; the TCRdb D gene call, TRBD1, has no DNA to confirm it. Germline V gives CDR1 KGHSH, CDR2 LQKENI. The CDR3 is 14 amino acids. CDR3 residues: CASSGQGNTGELFF. Supplemented by reference TRBV18 and TRBJ2-2, the full variable domain reads NAGVMQNPRHLVRRRGQEARLRCSPMKGHSHVYWYRQLPEEGLKFMVYLQKENIIDESGMPKERFSAEFPKEGPSILRIQQVVRGDSAAYFCASSGQGNTGELFFGEGSRLTVL.

This chain uses TRBV6-2 or TRBV6-3 with TRBJ2-3; TCRdb gives TRBD2 as the D gene, but with no DNA this cannot be confirmed. Germline V lookup: CDR1 MNHEY, CDR2 SVGEGT. The CDR3 contains 15 residues. The CDR3 reads CASSLQQGGTDTQYF.

V usage is TRBV14 and J usage is TRBJ2-7. From germline, CDR1 is SGHDN and CDR2 FVKESK. The CDR3 spans 12 residues. The CDR3 reads CASSQDNSQQYF.

The rearrangement links TRBV5-6 to TRBJ2-3; no DNA is available, so the TRBD2 call from TCRdb remains unchecked. The CDR3 covers 14 residues. Germline lookup yields CDR1 SGHDT and CDR2 YYEEEE. The CDR3 reads CASSLFRLADTQYF.

The V gene is TRBV5-1, the J gene TRBJ2-5. Germline V lookup: CDR1 SGHRS, CDR2 YFSETQ. This CDR3 has 16 residues. This CDR3 is CASSLLAGASQETQYF. Based on the CDR3 plus reference TRBV5-1 and TRBJ2-5, the full variable domain is KAGVTQTPRYLIKTRGQQVTLSCSPISGHRSVSWYQQTPGQGLQFLFEYFSETQRNKGNFPGRFSGRQFSNSRSEMNVSTLELGDSALYLCASSLLAGASQETQYFGPGTRLLVL.

The rearrangement joins TRBV24-1 to TRBJ2-3; TCRdb's D gene call, TRBD1, goes unchecked for lack of DNA. The CDR3 extends over 16 amino acids. Per germline, CDR1 KGHDR and CDR2 SFDVKD. CDR3 loop: CATSDFGTGEADTQYF.

V usage is TRBV6-2 or TRBV6-3 and J usage is TRBJ2-2; TCRdb's assignment of TRBD1 cannot be checked, as there is no DNA. CDR3 length equals 14 residues. The germline CDR1 and CDR2 sequences are MNHEY and SVGEGT. CDR3 residues: CAVLDSSTTGELFF.

The rearrangement uses TRBV29-1 and TRBJ2-3; TCRdb calls TRBD1, which cannot be checked without DNA. Germline loops: CDR1 SQVTM, CDR2 ANQGSEA. The CDR3 contains 11 residues. CDR3 sequence reads: CSGTGSDTQYF.

The chain links TRBV7-2 to TRBJ2-3; the D gene TCRdb calls, TRBD2, cannot be checked with no DNA. The CDR3 is 17 amino acids. CDR1 is SGHTA and CDR2 is FQGNSA in the germline V gene. The CDR3 reads CASSSGWLAGAPDTQYF.

Here the CDR3 reads CASSLTTTGSGANVLTF. V and J are TRBV5-1 and TRBJ2-6. Germline values: CDR1 SGHRS, CDR2 YFSETQ. CDR3 size: 17 residues.

The genes are TRBV7-9 and TRBJ1-3. The germline V gene encodes CDR1 SEHNR and CDR2 FQNEAQ (reference sequence). The CDR3 loop spans 17 amino acids. The CDR3: CASSLGQHRLSGNTIYF.

The V and J genes are TRBV7-9 and TRBJ2-7; TCRdb designates TRBD1, a call that cannot be tested without DNA. This CDR3 is 14 amino acids long. CDR1 is SEHNR, CDR2 FQNEAQ, per germline (reference sequence). The CDR3: CASSLVTGDYEQYF.

The chain carries TRBV5-1 and TRBJ2-7. Germline CDR1 and CDR2: SGHRS and YFSETQ. The CDR3 has 15 residues. CDR3 in amino acids: CASSLGVTLSYEQYF.

CDR3 protein: CASSWNHRDNYGYTF. V is TRBV5-1 and J is TRBJ1-2; TCRdb outputs TRBD1, but without DNA this stays unchecked. The germline V gene encodes CDR1 SGHRS and CDR2 YFSETQ. The CDR3 sequence is 15 residues long.

This chain joins TRBV28 and TRBJ2-5; absent DNA, TCRdb's TRBD1 call cannot be checked. The CDR3 consists of 15 residues. CDR1 and CDR2 (germline): MDHEN, SYDVKM. The CDR3 loop is CASSFDGRGAETQYF.

The V gene is TRBV6-5, the J gene TRBJ1-1. The germline gives CDR1 MNHEY, CDR2 SVGAGI. CDR3 length equals 12 residues. The CDR3 region is CASSYSRGEAFF.

This rearrangement joins TRBV5-1 to TRBJ1-4. Germline V gives CDR1 SGHRS, CDR2 YFSETQ. The CDR3 is 15 residues long. CDR3 sequence reads: CASSLGEWDGEKLFF.

The V call is TRBV29-1, the J call TRBJ2-2; TCRdb calls TRBD1, which cannot be checked without DNA. This CDR3 is built from 13 residues. From germline, CDR1 is SQVTM and CDR2 ANQGSEA. The CDR3 loop reads CSVVQGGSGELFF.

CDR3 residues: CASSLTGGLNEQFF. The chain carries TRBV5-1 and TRBJ2-1; TCRdb's D gene call, TRBD1, goes unchecked for lack of DNA. Germline V lookup: CDR1 SGHRS, CDR2 YFSETQ. The CDR3 is 14 residues long.

The genes are TRBV14 and TRBJ2-5; the TRBD2 assignment by TCRdb is unverifiable without DNA. The CDR3 has 15 residues. Germline loops: CDR1 SGHDN, CDR2 FVKESK. The CDR3 loop reads CASSQMPLGGETQYF.